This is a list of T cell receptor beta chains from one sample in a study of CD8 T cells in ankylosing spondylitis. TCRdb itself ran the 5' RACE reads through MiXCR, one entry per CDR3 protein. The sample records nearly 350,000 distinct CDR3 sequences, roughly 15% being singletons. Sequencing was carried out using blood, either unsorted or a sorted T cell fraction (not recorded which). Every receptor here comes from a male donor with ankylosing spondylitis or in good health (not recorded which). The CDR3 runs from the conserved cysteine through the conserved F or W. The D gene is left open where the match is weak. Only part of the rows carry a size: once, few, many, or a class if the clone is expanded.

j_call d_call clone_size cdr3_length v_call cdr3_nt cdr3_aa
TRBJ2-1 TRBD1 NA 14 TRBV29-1 TGCAGCGTTGTGAGGCAGGGGGTCCCCACCGAGCAGTTCTTC CSVVRQGVPTEQFF
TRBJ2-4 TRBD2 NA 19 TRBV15 TGTGCCACCAGCAGAGATGTGGTAGCGGGAGTCGTAGCCAAAAACATTCAGTACTTC CATSRDVVAGVVAKNIQYF
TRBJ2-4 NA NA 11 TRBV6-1 TGTGCCAGCAGTGGACAGAGCGCCCTAGGATTC CASSGQSALGF
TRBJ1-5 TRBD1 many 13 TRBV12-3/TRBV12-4 TGTGCCAGTGGACAGGGAGCCAATCAGCCCCAGCATTTT CASGQGANQPQHF
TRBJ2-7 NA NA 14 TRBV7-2 TGTGCCAGCAGCTTAGCGAGGGAATTCTACGAGCAGTACTTC CASSLAREFYEQYF
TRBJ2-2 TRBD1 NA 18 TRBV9 TGTGCCAGCAGCGTATTTGGGACAGGGGGCTTGAACACCGGGGAGCTGTTTTTT CASSVFGTGGLNTGELFF
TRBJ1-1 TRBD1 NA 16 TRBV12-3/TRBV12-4 TGTGCCAGCAGTTTAGGGGAGACAGGGGGCTCCACTGAAGCTTTCTTT CASSLGETGGSTEAFF
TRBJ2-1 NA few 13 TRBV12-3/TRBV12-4 TGTGCCAGCAGTGGGGACTGGAGCAATGAGCAGTTCTTC CASSGDWSNEQFF
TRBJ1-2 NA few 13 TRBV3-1 TGTGCCAGCAGCCAAGGGGTGAACTATGGCTACACCTTC CASSQGVNYGYTF
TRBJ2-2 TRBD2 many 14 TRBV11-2 TGTGCCAGCAGGGCTAGCGGGAGGACCGGGGAGCTGTTTTTT CASRASGRTGELFF
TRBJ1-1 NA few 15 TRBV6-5 TGTGCCAGCAGTTACTTCCAGGGAGTGAGGACTGAAGCTTTCTTT CASSYFQGVRTEAFF
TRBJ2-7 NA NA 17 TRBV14 TGTGCCAGCAGCCCCTTAAGCAGTAGGCCGAGCTCCTACGAGCAGTACTTC CASSPLSSRPSSYEQYF
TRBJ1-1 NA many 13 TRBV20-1 TGCAGTGCGAGTAGGGAGGGGAACACTGAAGCTTTCTTT CSASREGNTEAFF
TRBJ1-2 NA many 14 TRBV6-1 TGTGCCAGCAGTGCCAATGAGGGACGCTATGGCTACACCTTC CASSANEGRYGYTF
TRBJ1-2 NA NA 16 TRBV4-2 TGTGCCAGCAGCCCCTCGAGCCCACAGGGTAACTATGGCTACACCTTC CASSPSSPQGNYGYTF
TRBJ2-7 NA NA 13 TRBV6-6 TGTGCCAGCAGTTACTCAGGGGCTCGGGAGCAGTACTTC CASSYSGAREQYF
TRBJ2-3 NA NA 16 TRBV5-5 TGTGCCAGCAGCTTGTTGGGCCTAGGATCAAGGGATACGCAGTATTTT CASSLLGLGSRDTQYF
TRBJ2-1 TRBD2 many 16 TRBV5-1 TGCGCCAGCAGCTTGGATGGCGGGAGGGCTTACAATGAGCAGTTCTTC CASSLDGGRAYNEQFF
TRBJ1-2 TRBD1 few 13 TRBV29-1 TGCAGCGTTGAGGGACAGGGGAACTATGGCTACACCTTC CSVEGQGNYGYTF
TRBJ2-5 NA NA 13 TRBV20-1 TGCAGTGCTGGTAGGGGGGCACAAGAGACCCAGTACTTC CSAGRGAQETQYF
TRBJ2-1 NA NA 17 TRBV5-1 TGCGCCAGCAGCTTGAAGAGCCGCCTACTCTTTGACAATGAGCAGTTCTTC CASSLKSRLLFDNEQFF
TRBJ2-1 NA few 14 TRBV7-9 TGTGCCAGCAGCCGGAGGGGCAACTACAATGAGCAGTTCTTC CASSRRGNYNEQFF
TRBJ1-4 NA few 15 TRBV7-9 TGTGCCAGCAGCGTTCAGGGGAACTCTAATGAAAAACTGTTTTTT CASSVQGNSNEKLFF
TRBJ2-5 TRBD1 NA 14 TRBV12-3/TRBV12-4 TGTGCCAGCAGGGACAGGGGAGGGAGAGAGACCCAGTACTTC CASRDRGGRETQYF
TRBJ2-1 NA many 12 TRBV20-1 TGCAGTGCTGAACATACCTACAATGAGCAGTTCTTC CSAEHTYNEQFF
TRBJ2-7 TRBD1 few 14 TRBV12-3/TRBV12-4 TGTGCCAGCAGAACAACCGGGACAGGGTACGAGCAGTACTTC CASRTTGTGYEQYF
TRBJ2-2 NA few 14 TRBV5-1 TGCGCCAGCAGCTTGGTCTCCCGAACCGGGGAGCTGTTTTTT CASSLVSRTGELFF
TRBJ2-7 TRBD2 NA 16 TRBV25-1 TGTGCCAGCTCAACCGGGACTAGCGGGAGGATAGACGAGCAGTACTTC CASSTGTSGRIDEQYF
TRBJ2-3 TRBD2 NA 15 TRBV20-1 TGCAGTGCCGCCCCCAGCGGGAGTAGGTCCGATACGCAGTATTTT CSAAPSGSRSDTQYF